The entry that follows covers one TCR beta chain sequence. Antigen specificity is unknown. Between the trimmed V and J ends, which lost 2 bases and 5 bases, there was a span of 13 bases. This CDR3 is 15 amino acids long. Germline V gives CDR1 LNHNV, CDR2 YYDKDF (reference sequence). The entry originates in a study of T cell responses to AZD1222 COVID-19 vaccine. Overall study results and limits: Regions 160-218 and 743-854 dominated among vaccine-associated CD4 TCRs spanning spike. Reportedly, nearly half of unique spike TCRs recognized epitopes outside B.1.351/B.1.1.7 mutations. Following two doses of AZD1222, Spike-specific TCR breadth and depth rose.

Assay: immunoSEQ multiplex PCR; the TCRdb copy retains only in-frame clones and omits some. The repertoire has about 26,000 clones, just over 85% of them found once; the top ten carry roughly 2.7%. The receptor was derived from an adult who received the AZD1222 COVID-19 vaccine. This chain joins TRBV15 and TRBJ2-1; TRBD1 is a possible D gene (5 bases). Sequenced material: peripheral blood, taken 28 days after the second AZD1222 dose. In nucleotides, the CDR3 is TGTGCCACCAGCAGACCGTCAGGGTTCGACAATGAGCAGTTCTTC. Its translation is CATSRPSGFDNEQFF.